This T cell receptor beta chain was identified during a study of T cell repertoires in cytomegalovirus infection. Findings and caveats of the study: Identification of carriers of CMV plus the relevant HLA was performed using cumulative public TCR beta family frequency.

MiXCR, run by TCRdb on the reads, gives a single entry per CDR3 protein. This sample has 310,000 or so distinct CDR3 sequences, with 9.6% found just once. V dropped 4 bases and J dropped 6 bases, with 16 bases sitting between them. The CDR3 has 14 amino acids. The germline CDR1 and CDR2 sequences are PRHDT and FYEKMQ (reference sequence). Note on this clonotype: Antigen specificity is unknown.

The chain links TRBV13 to TRBJ2-7; D gene ambiguous. The clonotype originates from a human donor in good health (CMV status not recorded). Some clones in this sample may be carry-over from other donors' samples. Sequences were obtained from PBMCs. CDR3 sequence (DNA): TGTGCCAGCAGCTCACCTCACCGGCGCGGCGAGCAGTACTTC. Amino acid sequence: CASSSPHRRGEQYF.